The rows below give T cell receptor beta chains drawn from one sample of a study of blood T cell repertoires in COVID-19. This table comes from immunoSEQ multiplex PCR, and its TCRdb copy is limited to in-frame clones, with some not included. The sample carries about 200,000 clones, around 80% recorded once. The sample was peripheral blood. These receptors came from a woman of 80 years or more with active or convalescent COVID-19. Both conserved end residues are part of each CDR3. D genes are given only for firm matches. Part of the rows lack a size; the others show once, few, many or a class for expanded clones.

abundance	v_gene	j_gene	d_gene	CDR3nt	CDR3aa
NA	TRBV12-5	TRBJ1-1	NA	TGTGCTAGTGGTTTGGGACAGCGCGAAGCTTTCTTT	CASGLGQREAFF
NA	TRBV6-2/TRBV6-3	TRBJ1-2	NA	TGTGCCAGCAGTTACTCAAACAGACATGGCTACACCTTC	CASSYSNRHGYTF
NA	TRBV9	TRBJ2-5	TRBD2	TGTGCCAGCAGCTCGATAGCGGGGGCCCAAGAGACCCAGTACTTC	CASSSIAGAQETQYF
few	TRBV2	TRBJ1-5	NA	TGTGCCAGCAGTGAGAGTGCCCAGCCCCAGCATTTT	CASSESAQPQHF
NA	TRBV2	TRBJ2-2	TRBD1	TGTGCCAGCAGGATCTGGGACAGGGAATCCGGGGAGCTGTTTTTT	CASRIWDRESGELFF
NA	TRBV5-1	TRBJ2-3	TRBD2	TGCGCCAGCAGTGGGAGCGGGGGAGATGCAGATACGCAGTATTTT	CASSGSGGDADTQYF
NA	TRBV2	TRBJ2-3	TRBD1	TGTGCCAGCAGTGAAGGACAGGGGTTCACAGATACGCAGTATTTT	CASSEGQGFTDTQYF
NA	TRBV9	TRBJ1-6	NA	TGTGCCAGCAGCCCCTCCGGCAGGGTTAATTCACCCCTCCACTTT	CASSPSGRVNSPLHF
NA	TRBV28	TRBJ2-1	TRBD1	TGTGCCAGCAGTTTATCGACAGGGGGCTCGTACAATGAGCAGTTCTTC	CASSLSTGGSYNEQFF
NA	TRBV28	TRBJ1-4	NA	TGTGCCAGCAGCGATGCTTCAGAATGGAATGAAAAACTGTTTTTT	CASSDASEWNEKLFF
NA	TRBV9	TRBJ2-7	TRBD1	TGTGCCAGCAGCGTAGTGCCAGGGGGAGCCTCCTACGAGCAGTACTTC	CASSVVPGGASYEQYF
NA	TRBV5-4	TRBJ2-3	NA	TGTGCCAGCAGCACCCGACAGTCTAGCACAGATACGCAGTATTTT	CASSTRQSSTDTQYF
NA	TRBV2	TRBJ1-5	NA	TGTGCCAGCAGTGACAGGGCGCGAGATCAGCCCCAGCATTTT	CASSDRARDQPQHF
NA	TRBV5-1	TRBJ2-2	NA	TGCGCCAGCAGCTTGGGGTTGAGTCTCGTGAACACCGGGGAGCTGTTTTTT	CASSLGLSLVNTGELFF
NA	TRBV10-3	TRBJ2-2	NA	TGTGCCATCGCAGGGCCCGCGAACACCGGGGAGCTGTTTTTT	CAIAGPANTGELFF
NA	TRBV5-1	TRBJ2-1	TRBD2	TGCGCCAGCAGCTCCGGGACTAGCGCTCTCTCCTACAATGAGCAGTTCTTC	CASSSGTSALSYNEQFF
NA	TRBV5-1	TRBJ2-1	NA	TGCGCCAGCAGCCCCGGGACTGGAGCAGTCTGGGAGCAGTTCTTC	CASSPGTGAVWEQFF
NA	TRBV3-1/TRBV3-2	TRBJ1-2	TRBD1	TGTGCCAGCAGCCAAGGGGACAGTTCGTATGGCTACACCTTC	CASSQGDSSYGYTF
NA	TRBV3-1/TRBV3-2	TRBJ2-5	TRBD2	TGTGCCAGCAGCCAACCAAGTCTACTGGGTAGCGGGGGAACTCAAGAGACCCAGTACTTC	CASSQPSLLGSGGTQETQYF
NA	TRBV7-9	TRBJ1-3	NA	TGTGCCAGCAGCCTGTACCGGGATAAGGGAAACACCATATATTTT	CASSLYRDKGNTIYF
NA	TRBV5-5	TRBJ2-1	NA	TGTGCCAGCAGCTCCACCCCACTCCGTAACGTAAATGAGCAGTTCTTC	CASSSTPLRNVNEQFF
NA	TRBV30	TRBJ1-5	TRBD1	TGTGCCTGGAGTGTACAGGGGGCGTGGGGCAATCAGCCCCAGCATTTT	CAWSVQGAWGNQPQHF
NA	TRBV4-3	TRBJ2-5	NA	TGCGCCAGCAGCCAAGGTCGGGGAGGGACCCAGTACTTC	CASSQGRGGTQYF
NA	TRBV15	TRBJ2-3	TRBD2	TGTGCCACCAGCAGAGGGGCCGGGACTAGCGGGGGGTCCACAGATACGCAGTATTTT	CATSRGAGTSGGSTDTQYF
NA	TRBV7-9	TRBJ2-3	TRBD2	TGTGCCAGCAGCTCACTTAGACTAGCGGGTGAACGAGGTACGCAGTATTTT	CASSSLRLAGERGTQYF
few	TRBV5-1	TRBJ2-1	TRBD1	TGCGCCAGCAGCCCGGGACAGGGCGGGGGTGAGCAGTTCTTC	CASSPGQGGGEQFF
once	TRBV6-1	TRBJ1-2	TRBD1	TGTGCCAGCAGTGAGCAGGGGGCTGGTGGCTACACCTTC	CASSEQGAGGYTF
NA	TRBV4-3	TRBJ2-3	TRBD1	TGCGCCAGCAGCCAAACGGGACAGGGGTTCCCAGATACGCAGTATTTT	CASSQTGQGFPDTQYF
NA	TRBV23-1	TRBJ1-5	NA	TGCGCCAGCAGTCATCCACTACTTAGCAATCAGCCCCAGCATTTT	CASSHPLLSNQPQHF
NA	TRBV27	TRBJ2-2	NA	TGTGCCAGCAGCTCTTACAGGGAAAGAGGGGAGCTGTTTTTT	CASSSYRERGELFF
NA	TRBV29-1	TRBJ2-7	TRBD1	TGCAGCGTTGCGGATCGGAAAGACAGGGCGCCCTCCTACGAGCAGTACTTC	CSVADRKDRAPSYEQYF
NA	TRBV27	TRBJ2-7	NA	TGTGCCAGCAGTTTACAGGGCTCCAACTACGAGCAGTACTTC	CASSLQGSNYEQYF
NA	TRBV11-1	TRBJ2-5	TRBD1	TGTGCCAGCAGCCGGGACAGGGAGACCCAGTACTTC	CASSRDRETQYF
NA	TRBV2	TRBJ2-2	NA	TGTGCCAGCAGTGAACAGTCTGGCACCGGGGAGCTGTTTTTT	CASSEQSGTGELFF
NA	TRBV25-1	TRBJ2-4	NA	TGTGCCAGCAGTGGAAACACAGGGCGTGGGGTAGCCAAAAACATTCAGTACTTC	CASSGNTGRGVAKNIQYF
NA	TRBV3-1/TRBV3-2	TRBJ2-1	NA	TGTGCCAGCAGCCAAGGAGCGTTGGTGGGGGGACCGTCCTACAATGAGCAGTTCTTC	CASSQGALVGGPSYNEQFF
NA	TRBV5-8	TRBJ1-2	NA	TGTGCCAGCAGCTTCGGTTGGGCTGGCTACACCTTC	CASSFGWAGYTF
NA	TRBV20-1	TRBJ1-3	NA	TGCAGTGCTAGTCCCAACTCTGGAAACACCATATATTTT	CSASPNSGNTIYF
NA	TRBV7-9	TRBJ1-4	TRBD1	TGTGCCAGCAGCACGACGGGACAGGGCCGTGAAAAACTGTTTTTT	CASSTTGQGREKLFF
NA	TRBV18	TRBJ1-2	TRBD1	TGTGCCAGCTCGCCGGGACAGGGGTCTGGCTACACCTTC	CASSPGQGSGYTF
NA	TRBV7-9	TRBJ2-6	NA	TGTGCCAGCAGCCCTCTCGGGGCCAACGTCCTGACTTTC	CASSPLGANVLTF
NA	TRBV5-1	TRBJ2-7	TRBD2	TGCGCCAGCAGCTTCGGCGGGGGAAACTACGAGCAGTACTTC	CASSFGGGNYEQYF
NA	TRBV5-6	TRBJ2-1	NA	TGTGCCAGCCACGATTCAGGTACAGGGCCTGGACAGTTCTTC	CASHDSGTGPGQFF
NA	TRBV5-1	TRBJ2-5	NA	TGCGCCAGCAGCTTGGAAGGTAGTAGGAGAGAGACCCAGTACTTC	CASSLEGSRRETQYF
NA	TRBV6-1	TRBJ2-1	NA	TGTGCCAGCAGTGAATCTTCGTACTCCTACAATGAGCAGTTCTTC	CASSESSYSYNEQFF
NA	TRBV2	TRBJ1-2	NA	TGTGCCAGCAGTCTTAGACAGGACTATGGCTACACCTTC	CASSLRQDYGYTF
NA	TRBV14	TRBJ1-1	NA	TGTGCCAGCATGAGACACAGTGAAGCTTTCTTT	CASMRHSEAFF
NA	TRBV6-1	TRBJ2-7	NA	TGTGCCAGCAGTGAAGCAGGGGATCCCTACGAGCAGTACTTC	CASSEAGDPYEQYF
NA	TRBV4-1	TRBJ1-6	NA	TGCGCCAGTACCCGGACAGAGGGGAATTCACCCCTCCACTTT	CASTRTEGNSPLHF
NA	TRBV30	TRBJ1-3	NA	TGTGCCTGGATGGGGGGGGTAAACACCATATATTTT	CAWMGGVNTIYF
NA	TRBV10-3	TRBJ2-3	TRBD1	TGTGCCATCAGTGAGTCGAACAGGGGGATGACAGATACGCAGTATTTT	CAISESNRGMTDTQYF
once	TRBV28	TRBJ2-1	TRBD2	TGTGCCTCCACAGCGGGATACAATGAGCAGTTCTTC	CASTAGYNEQFF